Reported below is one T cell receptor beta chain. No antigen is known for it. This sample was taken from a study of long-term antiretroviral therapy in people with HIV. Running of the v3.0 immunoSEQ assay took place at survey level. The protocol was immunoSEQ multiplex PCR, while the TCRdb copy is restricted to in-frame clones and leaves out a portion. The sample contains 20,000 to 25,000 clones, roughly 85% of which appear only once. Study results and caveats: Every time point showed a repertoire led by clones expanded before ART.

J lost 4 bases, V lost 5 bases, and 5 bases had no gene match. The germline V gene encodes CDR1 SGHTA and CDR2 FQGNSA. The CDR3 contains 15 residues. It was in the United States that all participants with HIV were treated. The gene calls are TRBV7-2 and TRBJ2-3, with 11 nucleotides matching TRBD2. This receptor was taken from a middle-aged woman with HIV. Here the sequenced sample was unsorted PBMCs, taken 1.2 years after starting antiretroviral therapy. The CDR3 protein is CASSQQLAGADTQYF. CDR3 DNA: TGTGCCAGCAGCCAGCAACTAGCGGGGGCAGATACGCAGTATTTT.